This T cell receptor beta chain derives from a study of cytomegalovirus exposure and HLA in healthy donors. Whole-study results and caveats: With high specificity and sensitivity, the classifier reportedly diagnosed cytomegalovirus status.

Regarding this clone: The antigen remains unidentified.

Donors likely had unrecorded immune exposures despite being nominally healthy when sampled. With 60 Vbeta and 13 Jbeta primers, the PCR was carried out. The method was immunoSEQ multiplex PCR; TCRdb's version includes in-frame clones alone and lacks a portion of them. The table includes roughly 200,000 clones, about two thirds detected once. CDR1 is SGHDT and CDR2 is YYEEEE in the germline V gene. The CDR3 is 15 amino acids. The junction had 2 bases not matched to a gene; V was cut back by 0 bases and J by 3 bases. The source is a middle-aged man in good health and CMV-seropositive. The sequenced sample consisted of PBMCs. This chain links TRBV5-6 with TRBJ2-1; 8 positions match TRBD2. Here the CDR3 DNA reads TGTGCCAGCAGCTTGGGAGGGACTAGCTACAATGAGCAGTTCTTC. Translated, it gives CASSLGGTSYNEQFF.